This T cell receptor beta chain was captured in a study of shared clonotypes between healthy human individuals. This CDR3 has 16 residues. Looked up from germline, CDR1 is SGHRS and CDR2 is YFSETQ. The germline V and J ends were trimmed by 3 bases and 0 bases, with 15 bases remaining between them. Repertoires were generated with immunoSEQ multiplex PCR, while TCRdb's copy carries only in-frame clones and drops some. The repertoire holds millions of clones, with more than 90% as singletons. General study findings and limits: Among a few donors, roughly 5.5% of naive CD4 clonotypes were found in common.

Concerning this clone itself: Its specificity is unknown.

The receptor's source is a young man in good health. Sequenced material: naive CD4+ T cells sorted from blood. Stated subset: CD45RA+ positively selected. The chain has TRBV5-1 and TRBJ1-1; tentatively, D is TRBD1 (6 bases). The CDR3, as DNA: TGCGCCAGCAGCTCCGACAGGCCAATCATGAACACTGAAGCTTTCTTT. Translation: CASSSDRPIMNTEAFF.